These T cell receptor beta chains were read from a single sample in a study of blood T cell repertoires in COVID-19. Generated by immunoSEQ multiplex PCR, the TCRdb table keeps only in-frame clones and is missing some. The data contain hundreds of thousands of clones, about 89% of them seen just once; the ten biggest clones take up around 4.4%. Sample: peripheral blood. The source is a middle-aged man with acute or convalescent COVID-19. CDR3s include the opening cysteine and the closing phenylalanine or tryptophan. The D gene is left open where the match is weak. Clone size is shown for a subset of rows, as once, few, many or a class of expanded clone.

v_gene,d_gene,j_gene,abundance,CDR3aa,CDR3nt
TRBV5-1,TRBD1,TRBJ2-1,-,CASSKGQGAYNEQFF,TGCGCCAGCAGCAAGGGACAGGGCGCCTACAATGAGCAGTTCTTC
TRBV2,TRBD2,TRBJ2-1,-,CASSDPTLRAGGYNEQFF,TGTGCCAGCAGTGACCCCACTTTACGAGCGGGGGGCTACAATGAGCAGTTCTTC
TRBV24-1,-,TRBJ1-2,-,CATSDYDNDYGYTF,TGTGCCACCAGTGACTACGACAACGACTATGGCTACACCTTC
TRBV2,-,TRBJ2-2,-,CASSLDSLMNTGELFF,TGTGCCAGCAGTTTAGACAGTCTAATGAACACCGGGGAGCTGTTTTTT
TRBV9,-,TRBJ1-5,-,CASSVGVNQPQHF,TGTGCCAGCAGCGTAGGAGTGAATCAGCCCCAGCATTTT
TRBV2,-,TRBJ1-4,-,CASSGRRLANEKLFF,TGTGCCAGCAGTGGGAGGCGGTTGGCTAATGAAAAACTGTTTTTT
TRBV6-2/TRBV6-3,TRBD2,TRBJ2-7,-,CASSSRGAGVLEQYF,TGTGCCAGCAGTTCCCGGGGAGCGGGGGTCCTCGAGCAGTACTTC
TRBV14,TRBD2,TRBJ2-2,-,CASSQLAGKGGELFF,TGTGCCAGCAGCCAACTAGCGGGGAAAGGCGGGGAGCTGTTTTTT
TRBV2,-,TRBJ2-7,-,CASSGQAYEQYF,TGTGCCAGCAGTGGTCAGGCCTACGAGCAGTACTTC
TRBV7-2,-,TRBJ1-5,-,CASSLGPGDQPQHF,TGTGCCAGCAGCTTAGGGCCAGGGGATCAGCCCCAGCATTTT
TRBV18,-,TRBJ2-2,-,CASSGGGPRELFF,TGTGCCAGCTCAGGTGGTGGGCCCCGGGAGCTGTTTTTT
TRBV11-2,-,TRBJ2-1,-,CASSFGRGEQFF,TGTGCCAGCAGTTTCGGCCGGGGAGAGCAGTTCTTC
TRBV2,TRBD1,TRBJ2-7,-,CASSPSRGQGHAYEQYF,TGTGCCAGCAGTCCCTCCCGCGGACAGGGTCATGCCTACGAGCAGTACTTC
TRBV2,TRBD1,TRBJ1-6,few,CASRRDRGYTPLHF,TGTGCCAGCAGAAGGGACAGGGGGTATACACCCCTCCACTTT
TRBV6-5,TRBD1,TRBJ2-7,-,CASSRDRGKFYEQYF,TGTGCCAGCAGCCGGGACAGGGGGAAGTTCTACGAGCAGTACTTC
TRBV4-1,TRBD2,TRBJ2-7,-,CASSLVVGTSTSYEQYF,TGCGCCAGCAGCCTAGTTGTTGGGACTAGCACCTCCTACGAGCAGTACTTC
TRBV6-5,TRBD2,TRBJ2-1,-,CASRISGGARNEQFF,TGTGCCAGCAGGATTAGCGGGGGGGCGAGGAATGAGCAGTTCTTC
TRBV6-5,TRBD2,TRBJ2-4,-,CASSTRGGQNIQYF,TGTGCCAGCAGTACTCGGGGGGGCCAAAACATTCAGTACTTC
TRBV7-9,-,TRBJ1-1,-,CASSLGQEDTEAFF,TGTGCCAGCAGCTTAGGTCAGGAGGACACTGAAGCTTTCTTT
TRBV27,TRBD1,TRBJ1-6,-,CASSLKGASYNSPLHF,TGTGCCAGCAGTTTAAAGGGGGCTTCCTATAATTCACCCCTCCACTTT
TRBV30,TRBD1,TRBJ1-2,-,CAWRFGPKGYRGQSILSTTGYTF,TGTGCCTGGAGATTTGGACCGAAGGGATATAGGGGACAGTCTATTCTTAGTACTACGGGCTACACCTTC
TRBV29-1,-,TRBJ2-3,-,CSVVPVPGTDTQYF,TGCAGCGTTGTGCCCGTTCCAGGGACAGATACGCAGTATTTT
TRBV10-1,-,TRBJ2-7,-,CASSGVAGAYEQYF,TGCGCCAGCAGCGGGGTAGCTGGCGCCTACGAGCAGTACTTC
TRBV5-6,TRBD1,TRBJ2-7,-,CASSGGTGVLYEQYF,TGTGCCAGCAGCGGCGGGACAGGGGTCCTCTACGAGCAGTACTTC
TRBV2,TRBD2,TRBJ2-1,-,CASSPGLAGGLNEQFF,TGTGCCAGCAGCCCTGGTTTAGCGGGGGGGCTGAATGAGCAGTTCTTC
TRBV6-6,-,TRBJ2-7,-,CASKDPGTHGEQYF,TGTGCCAGCAAGGACCCGGGGACACACGGGGAGCAGTACTTC
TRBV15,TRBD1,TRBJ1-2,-,CATSVRDRGHYGYTF,TGTGCCACCAGCGTCCGGGACAGGGGACACTATGGCTACACCTTC
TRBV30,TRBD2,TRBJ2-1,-,CAWSVGLAGGWNEQFF,TGTGCCTGGAGTGTAGGGCTAGCGGGGGGGTGGAATGAGCAGTTCTTC
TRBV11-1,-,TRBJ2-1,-,CASSFKSYLNNEQFF,TGTGCCAGCAGCTTCAAGAGTTACCTTAACAATGAGCAGTTCTTC
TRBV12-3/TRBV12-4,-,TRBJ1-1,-,CASSLGGPYEAFF,TGTGCCAGCAGTTTGGGAGGGCCATACGAAGCTTTCTTT
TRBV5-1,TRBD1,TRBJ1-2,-,CASSLEPSGQSYGYTF,TGCGCCAGCAGCTTGGAGCCCTCGGGACAGTCCTATGGCTACACCTTC
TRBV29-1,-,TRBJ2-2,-,CSVIPSGTSGELFF,TGCAGCGTCATCCCCTCCGGGACATCCGGGGAGCTGTTTTTT
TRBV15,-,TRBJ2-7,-,CATTRTGSSYEQYF,TGTGCCACCACCAGGACGGGAAGCTCCTACGAGCAGTACTTC
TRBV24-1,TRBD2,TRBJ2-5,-,CATSSAGGGETQYF,TGTGCCACCAGTTCCGCCGGCGGGGGGGAGACCCAGTACTTC
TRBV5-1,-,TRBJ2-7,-,CASSLHLSYEQYF,TGCGCCAGCAGCTTGCACCTATCCTACGAGCAGTACTTC
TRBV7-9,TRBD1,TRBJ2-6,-,CASSPGQDLAGANVLTF,TGTGCCAGCAGCCCGGGACAGGATCTAGCTGGGGCCAACGTCCTGACTTTC
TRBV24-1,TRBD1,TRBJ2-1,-,CATSSTTGKQFF,TGTGCCACCAGTTCCACGACAGGGAAGCAGTTCTTC
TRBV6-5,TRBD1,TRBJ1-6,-,CASRKTGENSPLHF,TGTGCCAGCAGGAAAACAGGGGAAAATTCACCCCTCCACTTT
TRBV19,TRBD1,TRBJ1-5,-,CASGGTGNQPQHF,TGTGCCAGTGGCGGGACAGGGAATCAGCCCCAGCATTTT
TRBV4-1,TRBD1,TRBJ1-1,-,CASSQSGQGDTEAFF,TGCGCCAGCAGCCAGTCCGGACAGGGGGACACTGAAGCTTTCTTT
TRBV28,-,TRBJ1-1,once,CASSQRTEAFF,TGTGCCAGCAGTCAGAGGACTGAAGCTTTCTTT
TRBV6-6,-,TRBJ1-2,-,CVTAGMDTNYGYTF,TGTGTCACAGCGGGGATGGATACTAACTATGGCTACACCTTC
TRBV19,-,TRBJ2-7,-,CASSSQSRGGGGSYEQYF,TGTGCCAGTAGTAGCCAGTCCCGAGGAGGCGGCGGCTCCTACGAGCAGTACTTC
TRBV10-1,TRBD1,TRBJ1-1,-,CASTPGTVNTEAFF,TGCGCCAGCACGCCAGGGACAGTGAACACTGAAGCTTTCTTT
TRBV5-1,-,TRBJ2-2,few,CASSFSHYGDTGELFF,TGCGCCAGCAGCTTTAGTCATTACGGGGACACCGGGGAGCTGTTTTTT
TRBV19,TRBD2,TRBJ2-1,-,CASSSRGGYYEQFF,TGTGCCAGTAGTTCGCGGGGGGGGTACTATGAGCAGTTCTTC
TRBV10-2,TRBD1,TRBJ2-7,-,CATETGGFDEQYF,TGCGCCACCGAGACAGGGGGCTTCGACGAGCAGTACTTC
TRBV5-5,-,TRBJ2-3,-,CASSPDRSSTDTQYF,TGTGCCAGCAGCCCCGACAGGAGTAGCACAGATACGCAGTATTTT
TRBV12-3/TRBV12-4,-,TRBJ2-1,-,CASSQGNEQFF,TGTGCCAGCTCACAGGGAAATGAGCAGTTCTTC
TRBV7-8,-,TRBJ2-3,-,CASSPLTITDTQYF,TGTGCCAGCAGCCCACTCACCATCACAGATACGCAGTATTTT
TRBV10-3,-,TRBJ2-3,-,CAISETERQTQYF,TGTGCCATCAGTGAGACTGAGAGACAGACGCAGTATTTT
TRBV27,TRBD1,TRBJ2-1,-,CASSPRTGKGEQFF,TGTGCCAGCAGTCCACGGACAGGGAAGGGTGAGCAGTTCTTC
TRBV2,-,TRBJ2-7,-,CASSELQVTISYEQYF,TGTGCCAGCAGTGAACTACAGGTTACCATTTCCTACGAGCAGTACTTC
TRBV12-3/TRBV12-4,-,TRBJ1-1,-,CASSRVKGTEAFF,TGTGCCAGCAGTCGCGTCAAGGGGACTGAAGCTTTCTTT
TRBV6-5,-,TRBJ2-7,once,CASRREGSYEQYF,TGTGCCAGCCGCAGGGAAGGCTCCTACGAGCAGTACTTC
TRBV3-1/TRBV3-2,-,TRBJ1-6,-,CASSQGQIYNSPLHF,TGTGCCAGCAGCCAAGGACAGATCTATAATTCACCCCTCCACTTT
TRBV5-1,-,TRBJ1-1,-,CASSSTGRGNTEAFF,TGCGCCAGCAGCTCCACCGGAAGGGGTAACACTGAAGCTTTCTTT
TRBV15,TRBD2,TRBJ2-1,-,CAAASGGRNEQFF,TGTGCGGCAGCTAGCGGGGGACGGAATGAGCAGTTCTTC
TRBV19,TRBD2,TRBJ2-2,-,CASSLNPRGDTGELFF,TGTGCCAGCAGTTTAAACCCTCGGGGGGACACCGGGGAGCTGTTTTTT
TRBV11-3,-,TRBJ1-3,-,CASSLGLLPCTIYF,TGTGCCAGCAGCTTAGGACTACTACCGTGCACCATATATTTT